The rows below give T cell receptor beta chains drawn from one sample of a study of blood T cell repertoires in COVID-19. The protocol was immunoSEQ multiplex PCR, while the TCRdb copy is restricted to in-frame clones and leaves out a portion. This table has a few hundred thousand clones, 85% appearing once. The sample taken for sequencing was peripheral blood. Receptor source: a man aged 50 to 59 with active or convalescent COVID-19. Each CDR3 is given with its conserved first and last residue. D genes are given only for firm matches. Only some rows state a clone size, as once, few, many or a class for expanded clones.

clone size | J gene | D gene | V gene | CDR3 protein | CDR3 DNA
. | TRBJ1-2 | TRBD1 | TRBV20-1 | CSASARGQGVEGGYGYTF | TGCAGTGCTAGTGCCCGGGGACAGGGGGTCGAAGGTGGCTATGGCTACACCTTC
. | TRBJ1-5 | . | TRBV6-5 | CASSYSGALGGPQHF | TGTGCCAGCAGTTACTCGGGGGCCTTAGGGGGGCCCCAGCATTTT
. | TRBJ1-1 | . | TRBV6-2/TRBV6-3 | CASSREARAFF | TGTGCCAGCAGCCGCGAAGCTAGGGCTTTCTTT
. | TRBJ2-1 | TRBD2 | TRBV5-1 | CASSGGSNLNEQFF | TGCGCCAGCAGCGGCGGGAGCAACCTAAACGAGCAGTTCTTC
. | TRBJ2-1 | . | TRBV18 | CASSPPQGGSYNEQFF | TGTGCCAGCTCACCTCCACAGGGTGGCTCCTACAATGAGCAGTTCTTC
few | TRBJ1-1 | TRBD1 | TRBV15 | CATSRPRTGGDTEAFF | TGTGCCACCAGCAGACCTCGGACAGGCGGGGACACTGAAGCTTTCTTT
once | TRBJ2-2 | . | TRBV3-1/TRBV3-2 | CASSRQLGTGELFF | TGTGCCAGCAGTAGACAATTAGGCACCGGGGAGCTGTTTTTT
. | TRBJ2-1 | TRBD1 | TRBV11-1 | CASSSARGSYNEQFF | TGTGCCAGCAGCTCAGCCAGGGGGTCCTACAATGAGCAGTTCTTC
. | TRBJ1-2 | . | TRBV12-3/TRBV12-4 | CASSDSYGYTF | TGTGCCAGCAGCGACAGCTATGGCTACACCTTC
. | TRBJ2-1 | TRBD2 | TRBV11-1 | CASSRLAGFYNEQFF | TGTGCCAGCAGCCGACTAGCGGGATTCTACAATGAGCAGTTCTTC
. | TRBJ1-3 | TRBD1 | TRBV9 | CASSVGQGWENTIYF | TGTGCCAGCAGCGTAGGACAGGGTTGGGAAAACACCATATATTTT
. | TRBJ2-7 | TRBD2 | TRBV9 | CASSVGSGILYEQYF | TGTGCCAGCAGCGTAGGGAGCGGGATATTGTACGAGCAGTACTTC
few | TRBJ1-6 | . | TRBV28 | CASSSPIQGTNSPLHF | TGTGCCAGCAGTTCCCCAATACAGGGCACAAATTCACCCCTCCACTTT
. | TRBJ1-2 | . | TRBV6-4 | CASSKEAGGDYGYTF | TGTGCCAGCAGTAAAGAGGCGGGGGGCGACTATGGCTACACCTTC
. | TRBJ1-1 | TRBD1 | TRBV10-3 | CAIRSGQGMPEAFF | TGTGCCATCAGAAGCGGACAGGGGATGCCTGAAGCTTTCTTT
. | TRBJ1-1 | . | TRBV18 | CASSPNRNTEAFF | TGTGCCAGCTCACCAAATAGGAACACTGAAGCTTTCTTT
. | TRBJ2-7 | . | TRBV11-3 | CASTQGRGNEQYF | TGTGCCAGCACCCAGGGGCGCGGTAACGAGCAGTACTTC
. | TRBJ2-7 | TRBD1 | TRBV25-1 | CASSRTGASYEQYF | TGTGCCAGTTCCCGGACAGGCGCCTCCTACGAGCAGTACTTC
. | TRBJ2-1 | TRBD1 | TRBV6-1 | CASSAPDGTGFYNEQFF | TGTGCCAGCAGTGCCCCGGACGGGACAGGGTTCTACAATGAGCAGTTCTTC
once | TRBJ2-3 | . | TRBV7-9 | CASSLVVAGTDTQYF | TGTGCCAGCAGCTTAGTCGTGGCGGGCACAGATACGCAGTATTTT
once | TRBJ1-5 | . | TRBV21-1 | CASSPLGMGAGHTGPKINQPQHF | TGTGCCAGCAGCCCCCTGGGAATGGGGGCGGGCCATACCGGCCCCAAAATCAATCAGCCCCAGCATTTT
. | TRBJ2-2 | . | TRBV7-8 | CASSSQRTGELFF | TGTGCCAGCAGCTCCCAGCGGACCGGGGAGCTGTTTTTT
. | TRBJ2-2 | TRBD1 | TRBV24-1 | CATSDQGQGDHTGELFF | TGTGCCACCAGTGACCAGGGACAGGGGGATCACACCGGGGAGCTGTTTTTT
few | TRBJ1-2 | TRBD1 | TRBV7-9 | CASSLGHRGQGYTF | TGTGCCAGCAGCTTAGGGCACAGGGGGCAGGGCTACACCTTC
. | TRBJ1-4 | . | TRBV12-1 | CASSKGTDFNEKLFF | TGTGCCAGCAGCAAAGGGACAGACTTTAATGAAAAACTGTTTTTT
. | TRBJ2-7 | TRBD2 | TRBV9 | CASSPGREKSYEQYF | TGTGCCAGCAGCCCCGGGCGGGAGAAGTCCTACGAGCAGTACTTC
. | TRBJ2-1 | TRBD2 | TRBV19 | CASSSSLAGIYNEQFF | TGTGCCAGTAGCTCATCACTAGCGGGAATATACAATGAGCAGTTCTTC
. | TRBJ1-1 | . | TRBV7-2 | CASSPGRGKGRRTEAFF | TGTGCCAGCAGCCCCGGTCGGGGGAAAGGGAGAAGAACTGAAGCTTTCTTT
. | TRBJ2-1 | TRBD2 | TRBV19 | CASSRLAGAYNEQFF | TGTGCCAGTAGTCGACTAGCGGGAGCCTACAATGAGCAGTTCTTC
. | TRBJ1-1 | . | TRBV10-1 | CASSELQGGGTEAFF | TGCGCCAGCAGTGAGCTACAGGGCGGCGGCACTGAAGCTTTCTTT
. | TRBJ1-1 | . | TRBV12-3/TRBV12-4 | CASSGRVTEAFF | TGTGCCAGCAGCGGCAGGGTCACTGAAGCTTTCTTT
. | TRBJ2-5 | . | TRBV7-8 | CASSLTGPSFQETQYF | TGTGCCAGCAGCTTAACAGGGCCATCCTTCCAAGAGACCCAGTACTTC
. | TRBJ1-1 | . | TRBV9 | CASSVGWETEAFF | TGTGCCAGCAGCGTAGGGTGGGAGACGGAAGCTTTCTTT
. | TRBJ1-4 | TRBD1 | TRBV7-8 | CASSLGQGEKLFF | TGTGCCAGCAGCCTGGGACAGGGAGAAAAACTGTTTTTT
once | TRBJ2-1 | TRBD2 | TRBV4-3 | CASSQGQLAGVPYNEQFF | TGCGCCAGCAGCCAAGGCCAACTAGCGGGAGTCCCCTACAATGAGCAGTTCTTC
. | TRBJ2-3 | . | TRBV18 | CASSPPGADTQYF | TGTGCCAGCTCACCCCCAGGCGCAGATACGCAGTATTTT
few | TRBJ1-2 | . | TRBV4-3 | CASSQDRGQGYGYTF | TGCGCCAGCAGCCAAGACAGGGGCCAAGGGTATGGCTACACCTTC
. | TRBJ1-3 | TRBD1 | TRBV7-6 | CASSLGQGLGNTIYF | TGTGCCAGCAGCTTGGGACAGGGACTCGGAAACACCATATATTTT